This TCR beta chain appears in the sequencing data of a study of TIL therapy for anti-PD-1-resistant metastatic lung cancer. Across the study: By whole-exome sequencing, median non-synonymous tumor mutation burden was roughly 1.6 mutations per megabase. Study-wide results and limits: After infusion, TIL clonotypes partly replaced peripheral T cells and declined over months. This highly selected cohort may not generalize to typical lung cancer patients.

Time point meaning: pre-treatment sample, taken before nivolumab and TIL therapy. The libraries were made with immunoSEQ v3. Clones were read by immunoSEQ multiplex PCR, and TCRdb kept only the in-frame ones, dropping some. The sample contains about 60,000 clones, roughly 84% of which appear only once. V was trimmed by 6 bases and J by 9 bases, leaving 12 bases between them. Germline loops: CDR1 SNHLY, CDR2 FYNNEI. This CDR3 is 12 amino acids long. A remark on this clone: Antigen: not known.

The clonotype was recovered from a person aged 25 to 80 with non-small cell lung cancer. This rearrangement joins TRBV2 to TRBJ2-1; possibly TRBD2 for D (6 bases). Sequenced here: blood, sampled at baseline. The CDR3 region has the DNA TGTGCCAGCAGGTCCCGGGGAGGTGAGCAGTTCTTC. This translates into CASRSRGGEQFF.